This T cell receptor (beta chain) was sequenced during a study of post-analysis software for immune sequencing data. Carried by the TCR beta cDNA libraries were unique molecular identifiers. MiXCR, run by TCRdb on the PCR reads, gives a single entry per CDR3 protein. The table has approximately 770,000 distinct CDR3 sequences, 46% seen once. On this clonotype itself: Its specificity is unknown.

Whole-study results and caveats: F measure clustering grouped samples strongly by preparation batch. The normalized Chao1 diversity of multiple sclerosis patients was significantly lower than that of controls. With TRBV5-6, TRBV5-1 and TRBV20-1 included, five TRBV segments were more frequent in patients than in controls.

CDR1 and CDR2 from the germline V gene are SEHNR and FQNEAQ (reference sequence). After removal of 10 bases from V and 4 bases from J, the junction contained 5 bases not matched to a gene. The CDR3 consists of 13 residues. V usage is TRBV7-9 and J usage is TRBJ2-3; 10 nucleotides line up with TRBD2. Specimen: blood. This receptor was taken from a girl aged 5-17 years with multiple sclerosis. CDR3 sequence: CAIPSGSSDTQYF. Here the CDR3 DNA reads TGTGCCATCCCTAGCGGGAGCTCAGATACGCAGTATTTT.